A single sample is the source of the 28 T cell receptor beta chains below, sequenced in a study of CXCR3-negative and CXCR3-positive naive CD8 T cells. Researchers prepared the TRB cDNA libraries using 5' RACE with UMI labels. With the 5' RACE reads reprocessed, TCRdb shows one record per CDR3 protein and no DNA. The sample's table shows around 40,000 distinct CDR3 sequences. Sample: naive CXCR3- CD8+ T cells from blood. Regarding subset: CD45RO-CCR7+CD27+CD95- naive CD8+ T cells lacking CXCR3 (TNR3-). The receptor source for this set is a human donor in good health. Some clones in this sample may be carry-over from other donors' samples.

The chain uses TRBV6-5 and TRBJ1-1; TCRdb designates TRBD1, a call that cannot be tested without DNA. The CDR3 is 16 amino acids. The germline CDR1 and CDR2 sequences are MNHEY and SVGAGI. The CDR3 reads CASSYGTGTMNTEAFF.

This rearrangement joins TRBV4-2 to TRBJ2-1; TCRdb's D call of TRBD2 is untestable without DNA. This CDR3 is built from 17 residues. Germline values: CDR1 LGHNA, CDR2 YNFKEQ. The CDR3 reads CASSLTLEGSSYNEQFF.

The chain uses TRBV28 and TRBJ1-1. The CDR3 spans 14 residues. Germline V gives CDR1 MDHEN, CDR2 SYDVKM. The CDR3 loop is CASSLRPENTEAFF.

The V gene is TRBV20-1, the J gene TRBJ2-4; TCRdb's D gene call, TRBD2, goes unchecked for lack of DNA. Germline V CDR1 and CDR2: DFQATT, SNEGSKA (reference sequence). This CDR3 is 17 amino acids long. CDR3 region: CSAASVSGVPPGNIQYF.

The genes are TRBV21-1 and TRBJ1-5; TCRdb returns TRBD1, unconfirmable since there is no DNA. TRBV21-1 corresponds to a pseudogene. This CDR3 contains 20 residues. CDR3 in amino acids: CASSNTHRDGGAHGNQPQHF.

The chain carries TRBV27 and TRBJ2-7; absent DNA, TCRdb's TRBD2 call cannot be checked. The length of the CDR3 is 19 residues. CDR1 is MNHEY and CDR2 is SMNVEV in the germline V gene (reference sequence). This CDR3 is CASRKTGTSGKGLYHEQYF.

The V and J genes are TRBV20-1 and TRBJ2-7; TCRdb picks TRBD1, but there is no DNA to check that call. The germline CDR1 and CDR2 sequences are DFQATT and SNEGSKA (reference sequence). CDR3 length: 13 residues. The CDR3 sequence is CSAPRESSYEQYF.

The V gene is TRBV9, the J gene TRBJ2-1; TCRdb reports TRBD1, a call that lacks DNA to check it against. This CDR3 is built from 19 residues. Germline loops: CDR1 SGDLS, CDR2 YYNGEE. The CDR3 reads CASSDPQEVGTGFYNEQFF.

The gene calls are TRBV7-3 and TRBJ2-2; TCRdb proposes TRBD1, but this gene call is untestable without DNA. Germline V CDR1 and CDR2: SGHTA, FQGTGA. The CDR3 sequence is 16 residues long. The CDR3 is CASSPRQGANTGELFF.

J is TRBJ1-5 and V is TRBV28; TCRdb returns TRBD1, unconfirmable since there is no DNA. The germline V gene has CDR1 MDHEN and CDR2 SYDVKM. This CDR3 comprises 15 residues. Here the CDR3 reads CASSPVFSYNQPQHF.

This chain joins TRBV7-8 and TRBJ2-3; with no DNA, the TCRdb D assignment of TRBD2 cannot be verified. This CDR3 spans 15 amino acids. Per germline, CDR1 SGHVS and CDR2 FQNEAQ. The CDR3 here is CASSLGLAGLDTQYF.

The V and J genes are TRBV6-5 and TRBJ2-7; lacking DNA, the TRBD1 call made by TCRdb goes unchecked. This CDR3 is built from 14 residues. CDR1 and CDR2 (germline): MNHEY, SVGAGI. The CDR3 reads CASSSDRASYEQYF.

The CDR3 spells CASSLVVGTGSYEQYF. The gene calls are TRBV7-9 and TRBJ2-7; TCRdb's assignment of TRBD1 cannot be checked, as there is no DNA. Germline V gene sequence: CDR1 SEHNR, CDR2 FQNEAQ (reference sequence). The CDR3 length is 16 residues.

V gene TRBV11-2 combines with J gene TRBJ2-3; TCRdb's D call of TRBD1 is untestable without DNA. CDR1 and CDR2 from the germline V gene are SGHAT and FQNNGV. The CDR3 extends over 19 amino acids. The CDR3 sequence: CASSRNSPVEDSYTDTQYF.

This chain uses TRBV29-1 with TRBJ2-7; no DNA is available, so the TRBD1 call from TCRdb remains unchecked. This CDR3 has 15 residues. Germline loops: CDR1 SQVTM, CDR2 ANQGSEA. CDR3 in amino acids: CSVEDQQGDPYEQYF.

This chain connects TRBV10-3 to TRBJ2-7; without DNA, the TCRdb call of TRBD1 cannot be checked. The CDR3 has 14 residues. Germline assignment: CDR1 ENHRY and CDR2 SYGVKD. The CDR3 spells CATYLGQGGYEQYF.

The chain has TRBV7-9 and TRBJ2-2; TCRdb picks TRBD2, but there is no DNA to check that call. This CDR3 is built from 16 residues. Germline CDR1 SEHNR, CDR2 FQNEAQ (reference sequence). The CDR3 protein is CASSSLAGVEPGELFF. The full variable domain, with the rest looked up from reference TRBV7-9 and TRBJ2-2, is DTGVSQNPRHKITKRGQNVTFRCDPISEHNRLYWYRQTLGQGPEFLTYFQNEAQLEKSRLLSDRFSAERPKGSFSTLEIQRTEQGDSAMYLCASSSLAGVEPGELFFGEGSRLTVL.

The V gene is TRBV7-8, the J gene TRBJ2-2. The CDR3 extends over 14 amino acids. Germline V gives CDR1 SGHVS, CDR2 FQNEAQ. The CDR3 is CASSLGGYTGELFF. Combining the CDR3 with reference TRBV7-8 and TRBJ2-2 gives the whole variable domain GAGVSQSPRYKVAKRGQDVALRCDPISGHVSLFWYQQALGQGPEFLTYFQNEAQLDKSGLPSDRFFAERPEGSVSTLKIQRTQQEDSAVYLCASSLGGYTGELFFGEGSRLTVL.

This chain joins TRBV6-5 and TRBJ1-1. Germline CDR1 reads MNHEY; CDR2 reads SVGAGI. The CDR3 length is 13 residues. The CDR3: CASSRLTATEAFF.

The chain couples TRBV4-2 to TRBJ2-3; with no DNA, the TCRdb D assignment of TRBD2 cannot be verified. Looked up from germline, CDR1 is LGHNA and CDR2 is YNFKEQ. This CDR3 is built from 13 residues. The CDR3 here is CASSPYLADTQYF.

The CDR3 here is CASSGRPWDTQYF. The chain uses TRBV2 and TRBJ2-3; TCRdb's assignment of TRBD2 cannot be checked, as there is no DNA. CDR1 is SNHLY, CDR2 FYNNEI, per germline. There are 13 residues in the CDR3.

V gene TRBV5-1 combines with J gene TRBJ1-2. The CDR3 covers 15 residues. The germline V gene encodes CDR1 SGHRS and CDR2 YFSETQ. The CDR3: CASSFDGSPNYGYTF.

The chain combines TRBV7-9 with TRBJ1-2; TCRdb designates TRBD1, a call that cannot be tested without DNA. The CDR3 runs to 13 residues. From germline, CDR1 is SEHNR and CDR2 FQNEAQ (reference sequence). The CDR3 protein is CASSLNRDYGYTF.

This chain uses TRBV7-9 with TRBJ1-6; the TCRdb call, TRBD1, lacks DNA for checking. Germline V gives CDR1 SEHNR, CDR2 FQNEAQ (reference sequence). The CDR3 extends over 14 amino acids. The CDR3 region is CASSETGGNSPLHF. The whole variable domain, filled in from reference TRBV7-9 and TRBJ1-6, reads DTGVSQNPRHKITKRGQNVTFRCDPISEHNRLYWYRQTLGQGPEFLTYFQNEAQLEKSRLLSDRFSAERPKGSFSTLEIQRTEQGDSAMYLCASSETGGNSPLHFGNGTRLTVT.

The chain employs TRBV12-3 or TRBV12-4 and TRBJ2-2; TCRdb outputs TRBD1, but without DNA this stays unchecked. The CDR3 loop spans 13 amino acids. CDR3: CASGQGGPGELFF.

Its frequency marks this clonotype as medium-sized. The V and J genes are TRBV20-1 and TRBJ1-5; TCRdb picks TRBD1, but there is no DNA to check that call. Germline V gene data show CDR1 as DFQATT and CDR2 as SNEGSKA (reference sequence). This CDR3 contains 14 residues. The chain's CDR3 is CSASPRWDNQPQHF.

The rearrangement links TRBV29-1 to TRBJ1-5; lacking DNA, the TRBD1 call made by TCRdb goes unchecked. This CDR3 is built from 15 residues. Germline assignment: CDR1 SQVTM and CDR2 ANQGSEA. The CDR3 reads CSVEATGQGTSAQHF.

By frequency, this clonotype registers medium-sized. This chain joins TRBV29-1 and TRBJ1-2; TCRdb reports TRBD1, a call that lacks DNA to check it against. Per the germline V gene, CDR1 is SQVTM and CDR2 is ANQGSEA. This CDR3 is built from 14 residues. This CDR3 is CSVEAWTGNYGYTF.